This T cell receptor (beta chain) derives from a study of beta chain features in type 1 diabetes. Study in general: All samples together contributed 95 million to 110 million sorted cells for examination.

General observations from the study: In all four CD4+ subsets, TCRB CDR3 length was significantly, moderately reduced in type 1 diabetes.

As every portion of the isolated RNA was reverse transcribed, the sequencing read expressed TCRB transcripts. Profiling relied on immunoSEQ multiplex PCR, and the TCRdb table lists in-frame clones only, not all of them. The repertoire consists of 100,000 to 150,000 clones, with 9% occurring once and the leading ten covering 0.6% to 0.9%. Per germline, CDR1 MNHEY and CDR2 SVGAGI. Trimming shortened V by 6 bases and J by 5 bases, and 11 bases separated the two germline ends. This CDR3 has 12 residues. This clone appeared a few times. The antigen remains unidentified. Per donor, one heparinised blood draw averaged about 100 mL. The authors obtained over 98% purity in all sorted populations.

The TCR comes from a man aged 30 to 45 with type 1 diabetes. Sequenced: central memory CD4+ T cells from blood. This chain links TRBV6-5 with TRBJ2-7, with D maybe TRBD1 (6 bases). The CDR3 sequence: CASRRQDHEQYF. The CDR3, as DNA: TGTGCCAGCAGGAGACAGGACCACGAGCAGTACTTC.